This TCR beta chain appears in the sequencing data of a study of beta chain features in type 1 diabetes (dated by TCRdb to the late 2010s). Regarding the research as a whole: No differences in mean age, gender distribution, total cell number or subset yield were found between patients and healthy donors. In the study, recently diagnosed type 1 diabetes patients and matched healthy donors were compared on the TCRB repertoires of their sorted circulating CD4+ T cell subsets. A total of about 99,000,000 sorted cells were examined across all samples, and RNA yield correlated strongly with the number of cells per subset. Whereas all 28 donors provided naive and central memory subsets, regulatory and stem cell-like memory subsets were isolated from just 8 patients and roughly 8 healthy donors. The paper as a whole reports these results and caveats: Because the HLA sub-analyses included only small numbers of individuals, any influence of HLA type on TCRB rearrangement was left unresolved. A moderate but significant shortening of TCRB CDR3 length was observed in type 1 diabetes patients in all four CD4+ subsets. At VDJ recombination sites, type 1 diabetes patients had fewer insertions and more deleted nucleotides, which implies abnormalities in thymic rearrangement. Because cDNA was sequenced instead of genomic DNA, highly expressing activated cells could be over-represented, though the groups showed no difference in activation or CD3 levels. Naive, central memory and regulatory TCRB repertoires appeared to be more similar among patients than among healthy donors. PCR may preferentially amplify shorter templates, but because patient and control samples were amplified and corrected together, any resulting skew would affect both groups equally.

CDR1 and CDR2, looked up from the germline V gene, are MNHNS and SASEGT. From the cysteine up to the phenylalanine, the CDR3 has a length of 13 residues. Just the 39-base CDR3 DNA is kept, in frame starting at base 1. Deletion took 5 bases off V and 2 bases off J, with a span of 9 bases between the germline ends. This clone was recorded a few times. Its antigen is currently not known. Base qualities were left out, and no much larger clone turns up one base away. The entire amount of isolated RNA was reverse transcribed using the High Capacity cDNA Reverse Transcription Kit, so the sequenced TCRB transcripts were expressed ones. Deep immunoSEQ sequencing was performed on naive, central memory and regulatory T cell samples, with an average of roughly 3.5 million total reads per sample. Sorted cells were lysed in RLT buffer, and RNA was extracted using DNase-treated RNeasy Micro or Mini kits according to cell number. To prevent cross-contamination, each cell subset was processed individually, whereas patient and healthy donor samples were processed jointly. TCRB sequences were amplified from cDNA with the immunoSEQ multiplex PCR, producing 87-bp fragments spanning the CDR3 region. The amplicons were sequenced using the Illumina HiSeq platform. Regarding the original processing steps: Synthetic template baselines were used to correct PCR bias computationally, reads within Hamming distance 2 were collapsed together, and singletons that could not be merged were discarded. Reads were aligned against IMGT so that V, D and J genes, CDR3 length and insertions or deletions at six rearrangement sites could be assigned. Within each subset, clonotype counts were normalized to sorted cell number, after which true diversity and Gini coefficients were computed with the tcR R package. The overlap coefficient, calculated on TCRB nucleotide sequences, was used to measure repertoire sharing. As a proxy for the pre-selection repertoire, out-of-frame TCRB sequences from naive cells were analyzed. TCRdb limited this immuneACCESS table to in-frame rearrangements with V and J called. A share of clones is missing; checked studies link under half to unresolved V genes, and the rest is unexplained. The DNA gave D and trimming, while V, J and clone size come from that table. Present in this sample are 500,000 to 650,000 clones, roughly 12% of which were seen just once. The top ten clonotypes cover more than 0.1% of the sample.

A single peripheral blood draw of 90 to 150 mL on average was collected from each donor into heparinised tubes. A BD FACSAria II and a panel including CD45RO, CCR7, CD25, CD127, CD95 and CD27 were used to sort naive, central memory, regulatory and stem cell-like memory CD4+ T cells. A purity above 98% was achieved for all sorted populations. PBMCs were isolated immediately by Lymphoprep density gradient centrifugation and stained directly without culture. Samples were stained and sorted in pairs, with one healthy donor and one patient per experiment, so that batch effects were minimized. The source is a man aged 25 to 45 with type 1 diabetes. Recombination joined TRBV6-1 with TRBJ1-2; a tentative D call is TRBD1 (5 bases match). Sequencing input: naive CD4+ T cells from blood. This sample's cell subset or site label indicates: true naive CD4+ T cells. The nucleotide sequence is TGTGCCAGCAGTTCGACAGAGAACTATGGCTACACCTTC. It specifies CASSSTENYGYTF.